The present T cell receptor beta chain was sequenced within a study of T-cell reconstitution after alpha-beta-depleted transplantation in children. The CDR3 spans 11 residues. The germline CDR1 and CDR2 sequences are MNHEY and SVGEGT. V lost 8 bases to trimming and J lost 4 bases, with 9 bases between them. Preparing the TCRbeta library involved the use of unique molecular identifiers. MiXCR was run by TCRdb on the PCR reads, yielding one entry per CDR3 protein. The table includes about 360,000 distinct CDR3 sequences, about 14% detected once. The V gene is TRBV6-2 or TRBV6-3, the J gene TRBJ2-7, with a weak D call TRBD2 (5 bases). This receptor was taken from a human donor who donated a stem cell graft to a child with Fanconi anemia. Here the sequenced sample was PBMCs, taken from the stem cell graft. Here the CDR3 DNA reads TGTGCCAGCCGGGAAGGTTACGAGCAGTACGTC. Encoded protein: CASREGYEQYV.